These 15 T cell receptor beta chains originate from one sample sequenced in a study of T cell repertoires and HLA-DP antigens. Produced via immunoSEQ multiplex PCR; TCRdb's table is partial and in-frame only. The top ten clones hold less than 0.35% of a sample with some 120,000 clones, 92% of them seen once. No antigen has been identified for these receptors. Sequencing used CD4+ T cells from PBMCs. The source of these receptors is a woman aged 18-29 years in good health and CMV-seronegative.

The rearrangement links TRBV18 to TRBJ2-3, with a possible D match to TRBD1 (5 bases). The V gene lost 4 bases and the J gene lost 4 bases, with 12 bases spanning the gap. The CDR3 consists of 14 residues. Germline V gives CDR1 KGHSH, CDR2 LQKENI. The CDR3 coding sequence is TGTGCCAGCTCACAACGCAGGGTACCAGATACGCAGTATTTT. Protein product: CASSQRRVPDTQYF.

The chain is built from TRBV27 and TRBJ2-5; tentative D call: TRBD2 (6 bases). The length of the CDR3 is 13 residues. V was shortened by 4 bases and J by 2 bases, with 8 bases between the two germline ends. Germline V gene lookup returns CDR1 MNHEY and CDR2 SMNVEV (reference sequence). The CDR3 sequence is CASSSGLQETQYF. In DNA, the CDR3 is TGTGCCAGCAGTTCGGGACTGCAAGAGACCCAGTACTTC.

The gene calls are TRBV15 and TRBJ1-2; D is unclear. CDR3 length: 14 amino acids. The V end lost 1 base, the J end lost 4 bases, and 10 bases lay between the germline ends. Germline CDR1 is LNHNV and CDR2 is YYDKDF (reference sequence). The CDR3 protein is CATSRAGAGYGYTF. The CDR3 nucleotides read TGTGCCACCAGCAGAGCTGGCGCGGGCTATGGCTACACCTTC.

This clone was observed a handful of times. The V gene is TRBV11-1, the J gene TRBJ2-3; 8 nucleotides match TRBD1. Germline loops: CDR1 SGHAT, CDR2 FQDESV (reference sequence). The CDR3 runs 16 residues. V shed 0 bases, J shed 2 bases, and the junction held 4 bases outside the gene matches. The CDR3, as DNA: TGTGCCAGCAGCTTAGCCAGGGGGCGACTCACAGATACGCAGTATTTT. Its protein product is CASSLARGRLTDTQYF.

The chain employs TRBV5-1 and TRBJ2-7; D is possibly TRBD2 (5 bases). Germline CDR1 reads SGHRS; CDR2 reads YFSETQ. There are 14 residues in the CDR3. Trimming took off 5 bases at V and 3 bases at J, with 15 bases between the two ends. The DNA of the CDR3 is TGCGCCAGCAGTAATCTACTAGTGGGCTACGAGCAGTACTTC. It is translated as CASSNLLVGYEQYF.

This clone has just one count. The J gene is TRBJ2-2, the V gene TRBV28; a possible D gene is TRBD2 (5 bases). CDR1 is MDHEN, CDR2 SYDVKM, per germline. Between the trimmed V and J ends, which lost 8 bases and 4 bases, there was a span of 11 bases. The CDR3 extends over 13 amino acids. The DNA of the CDR3 is TGTGCCAGCGTCTCGGGGATCACCGGGGAGCTGTTTTTT. Translating it yields CASVSGITGELFF.

CDR3 region: CASSKDRAEETQYF. CDR3 in DNA: TGCGCCAGCAGCAAAGACAGGGCTGAAGAGACCCAGTACTTC. J is TRBJ2-5 and V is TRBV5-1; 7 bases align to TRBD1. Trimming removed 4 bases from V and 3 bases from J; junction bases left unmatched: 6. CDR3 length equals 14 residues. The germline gives CDR1 SGHRS, CDR2 YFSETQ. The variable domain in full, completed from reference TRBV5-1 and TRBJ2-5, reads KAGVTQTPRYLIKTRGQQVTLSCSPISGHRSVSWYQQTPGQGLQFLFEYFSETQRNKGNFPGRFSGRQFSNSRSEMNVSTLELGDSALYLCASSKDRAEETQYFGPGTRLLVL.

V usage is TRBV9 and J usage is TRBJ1-3; D gene ambiguous. Per germline, CDR1 SGDLS and CDR2 YYNGEE. Between the trimmed V and J ends, which lost 5 bases and 0 bases, there was a span of 9 bases. This CDR3 contains 14 residues. The CDR3 DNA follows: TGTGCCAGCAGTTCATTACCCTCTGGAAACACCATATATTTT. Translation: CASSSLPSGNTIYF. The whole variable domain, filled in from reference TRBV9 and TRBJ1-3, reads DSGVTQTPKHLITATGQRVTLRCSPRSGDLSVYWYQQSLDQGLQFLIQYYNGEERAKGNILERFSAQQFPDLHSELNLSSLELGDSALYFCASSSLPSGNTIYFGEGSWLTVV.

For this clone: The sample contains more than one DNA sequence encoding this CDR3. The rearrangement uses TRBV7-2 and TRBJ2-6, with D unresolved. Trimming took 3 bases from V and 1 from J, leaving 7 bases between them. From germline, CDR1 is SGHTA and CDR2 FQGNSA. This CDR3 region has 15 residues. CDR3 sequence (DNA): TGTGCCAGCAGCTTCTCTAGTTCTGGGGCCAACGTCCTGACTTTC. Protein: CASSFSSSGANVLTF.

This clone was recorded only once. The J gene is TRBJ2-1, the V gene TRBV9; the D gene is possibly TRBD2 (5 bases). The germline CDR1 and CDR2 sequences are SGDLS and YYNGEE. The CDR3 is made up of 16 amino acids. The V gene lost 6 bases and the J gene lost 1 base, with 17 bases spanning the gap. The CDR3 DNA reads TGTGCCAGCACCGGGTTCGAGGGTGGATCCTACAATGAGCAGTTCTTC. Translation: CASTGFEGGSYNEQFF.

The chain links TRBV2 to TRBJ2-3, with TRBD1 identical over 10 bases. Trimming removed 5 bases from V and 3 bases from J; junction bases left unmatched: 5. The germline V gene has CDR1 SNHLY and CDR2 FYNNEI. The CDR3 is 15 amino acids. CDR3 sequence reads: CASSWDRGQTDTQYF. The CDR3 region has the DNA TGTGCCAGCAGTTGGGACAGGGGCCAGACAGATACGCAGTATTTT.

The rearrangement joins TRBV5-1 to TRBJ2-7, with 7 bases aligning to TRBD2. V shed 4 bases and J 4 bases; nucleotides not matched to a gene: 11. The V gene's germline CDR1 is SGHRS and CDR2 YFSETQ. CDR3 length: 15 residues. CDR3 nucleotide sequence: TGCGCCAGCAGCCCGCGGACTAGTCTTGGATACGAGCAGTACTTC. Translating gives CASSPRTSLGYEQYF.

The gene calls are TRBV5-6 and TRBJ1-2; D might be TRBD1 (5 bases). V was clipped by 9 bases and J by 4 bases, with 16 bases between them. Germline CDR1 is SGHDT and CDR2 is YYEEEE. This CDR3 is built from 13 residues. The CDR3 coding sequence is TGTGCCACCAGAGGGACGGGATTCTATGGCTACACCTTC. This translates into CATRGTGFYGYTF.

The V gene is TRBV5-8, the J gene TRBJ1-4, with D possibly being TRBD1 (5 bases). V dropped 6 bases and J dropped 4 bases, with 19 bases sitting between them. Germline CDR1 is SGHTS and CDR2 is YDEGEE. CDR3 length: 16 residues. CDR3 residues: CASTQLRGILNEKLFF. The CDR3 DNA is TGTGCCAGCACGCAACTTCGGGGCATCCTTAATGAAAAACTGTTTTTT.

The rearrangement links TRBV4-1 to TRBJ1-2, with D uncertain. V was clipped by 1 base and J by 5 bases, with 8 bases between them. Germline V gene data show CDR1 as MGHRA and CDR2 as YSYEKL. This CDR3 spans 13 amino acids. This chain's CDR3 is CASSQVPTYGYTF. The CDR3 DNA is TGCGCCAGCAGCCAAGTCCCGACGTATGGCTACACCTTC.